Sequencing of this TCR beta chain was carried out in a study of shared clonotypes between healthy human individuals. This clone came up once. Its antigen is as yet unknown. V lost 10 bases, J lost 7 bases, and 14 bases lay in between. The length of the CDR3 is 13 residues. Germline V lookup: CDR1 MNHEY, CDR2 SVGAGI. Every subset's genomic DNA went evenly onto several immunoSEQ plates. This table comes from immunoSEQ multiplex PCR, and its TCRdb copy is limited to in-frame clones, with some not included. The sample consists of roughly 2 million clones, approximately 94% of them appearing once. Study results and limitations: Among non-shared clonotypes, generation probabilities were lower than among those shared by all four donors.

Terminally differentiated effector memory CD45RA+ cells were excluded from the naive CD8 cells, which were CD45RO-negative and positively selected for CCR7. What was sequenced was naive CD8+ T cells sorted from blood. This TCR came from a man aged 18 to 35 in good health. The rearrangement joins TRBV6-5 to TRBJ1-6, with D perhaps matching TRBD1 (5 bases). The CDR3 reads CATTGLENSPLHF. The CDR3 nucleotides read TGTGCCACTACGGGACTGGAGAATTCACCCCTCCACTTT.